This passage covers 22 T cell receptor beta chains from one sample sequenced in a study of CD8+ T cells in alopecia areata (dated by TCRdb to the late 2010s). The library was made by the immunoSEQ multiplex PCR assay. To provide template for TCR sequencing, every sample had RNA extracted and reverse transcribed into cDNA. TCRdb took over this immuneACCESS table, retaining in-frame rearrangements with V and J assigned. Such tables are incomplete; in checked studies, under half of the missing clones stem from an unresolved V gene, and the remainder is unexplained. The sample data list more than 130,000 clones, and approximately 80% of these were observed just once. The ten largest account for 20% to 25% of the sample. The time point label, read with the paper, signifies: around 28 days on oral tofacitinib. The sample's treatment or condition label, decoded: oral pan-JAK inhibitor, 5-10 mg twice daily.

The specimen comprised CD8+ T cells sorted from blood, sampled at week 4, from a patient treated with tofacitinib. Source of these receptors: a human donor with alopecia areata.

The V gene is TRBV7-2, the J gene TRBJ2-7; D remains ambiguous. With 8 bases removed from V and 0 bases from J, the gap between germline ends came to 11 bases. The germline CDR1 and CDR2 sequences are SGHTA and FQGNSA. The CDR3 consists of 13 residues. The DNA of the CDR3 is TGTGCCAGCGGGCCGACGGGCTCCTACGAGCAGTACTTC. This encodes CASGPTGSYEQYF.

The chain is built from TRBV27 and TRBJ2-5; 7 nucleotides line up with TRBD2. Germline CDR1 and CDR2: MNHEY and SMNVEV (reference sequence). The CDR3 is 13 residues long. J gave up 4 bases and V 4 bases, and 3 bases lay outside the gene matches. The DNA of the CDR3 is TGTGCCAGCAGTTCCATAGCGGGAGAGACCCAGTACTTC. Translated: CASSSIAGETQYF.

This chain connects TRBV7-9 to TRBJ1-2, with 8 bases identical to TRBD1. Losses at the gene ends were 5 bases for V and 4 bases for J; bases not matched to a gene: 15. Germline CDR1 SEHNR, CDR2 FQNEAQ (reference sequence). The length of the CDR3 is 17 residues. The CDR3 sequence is CASSRPTAQGQGYGYTF. The CDR3 DNA follows: TGTGCCAGCAGCCGACCGACAGCACAAGGACAGGGCTATGGCTACACCTTC.

The gene calls are TRBV25-1 and TRBJ2-1, with 8 nucleotides matching TRBD2. CDR1 and CDR2 from the germline V gene are MGHDK and SYGVNS. The junction had 5 bases not matched to a gene; V was cut back by 1 base and J by 6 bases. The CDR3 sequence is 15 residues long. DNA for the CDR3: TGTGCCAGCAGTGAATCGGTAGCGGGGCCCAATGAGCAGTTCTTC. This sequence encodes CASSESVAGPNEQFF.

The V call is TRBV7-9, the J call TRBJ1-6; D remains ambiguous. The length of the CDR3 is 16 residues. Trimming removed 4 bases from V and 6 bases from J, with 16 bases in between. Germline V lookup: CDR1 SEHNR, CDR2 FQNEAQ (reference sequence). The CDR3 region has the DNA TGTGCCAGCAGCTCCATCAGGACGGGCGGTAATTCACCCCTCCACTTT. Its translation is CASSSIRTGGNSPLHF.

The chain carries TRBV10-3 and TRBJ1-1; D is ambiguous. Trimming removed 3 bases at V and 0 bases at J, with 8 bases between. The CDR3 is 14 amino acids. The V gene's germline CDR1 is ENHRY and CDR2 SYGVKD. This CDR3 reads CAISENYLNTEAFF. In nucleotides, the CDR3 is TGTGCCATCAGTGAAAACTATTTGAACACTGAAGCTTTCTTT.

Only a few counts were recorded for this clone. The V gene is TRBV2, the J gene TRBJ2-7; 11 bases align to TRBD1. There are 15 residues in the CDR3. CDR1 SNHLY and CDR2 FYNNEI come from the germline V gene. Trimming removed 7 bases from V and 2 bases from J; junction bases left unmatched: 7. DNA for the CDR3: TGTGCCAGCACTAACCGGGACAGGGGGACCTACGAGCAGTACTTC. It translates to CASTNRDRGTYEQYF.

CDR3 loop: CASGRQGDALGYTF. The DNA of the CDR3 is TGTGCCAGCGGACGACAGGGGGATGCGCTGGGCTACACCTTC. The rearrangement uses TRBV27 and TRBJ1-2; 9 nucleotides line up with TRBD1. CDR1 is MNHEY and CDR2 is SMNVEV in the germline V gene (reference sequence). The CDR3 sequence is 14 residues long. V was pared by 8 bases and J by 8 bases, with 12 bases of the junction left unmatched.

This chain joins TRBV4-3 and TRBJ2-1; D uncertain. Trimming shortened V by 1 base and J by 0 bases, and 10 bases separated the two germline ends. The CDR3 totals 16 residues. CDR1 LGHNA and CDR2 YSLEER come from the germline V gene. The CDR3 DNA follows: TGCGCCAGCAGCCAAGTTGGCAGGAGCTCCTACAATGAGCAGTTCTTC. Its protein is CASSQVGRSSYNEQFF.

The rearrangement joins TRBV7-9 to TRBJ1-2; D gene unclear. Germline-derived CDR1 and CDR2 are SEHNR and FQNEAQ (reference sequence). The V end lost 2 bases, the J end lost 4 bases, and 11 bases lay between the germline ends. The CDR3 length is 14 residues. The CDR3 nucleotides read TGTGCCAGCAGCTTACAGACCGCCAGCTATGGCTACACCTTC. Translation gives CASSLQTASYGYTF.

This clone was seen once. The CDR3 loop reads CAISDKRGTYEQYF. As DNA, the CDR3 is TGTGCCATCAGTGATAAGCGGGGGACCTACGAGCAGTACTTC. The chain links TRBV10-3 to TRBJ2-7; TRBD2 matches 8 bases. The CDR3 is 14 residues long. V shed 3 bases, J shed 2 bases, and the junction held 3 bases outside the gene matches. The V gene's germline CDR1 is ENHRY and CDR2 SYGVKD.

The chain combines TRBV7-9 with TRBJ1-2; TRBD1 matches at 8 bases. V gave up 5 bases and J gave up 3 bases; unmatched junction bases: 2. Looked up from germline, CDR1 is SEHNR and CDR2 is FQNEAQ (reference sequence). The CDR3 consists of 13 residues. This chain's CDR3 is CASSPTGDYGYTF. CDR3 DNA: TGTGCCAGCAGCCCGACAGGGGACTATGGCTACACCTTC. Variable domain in full (rest from reference TRBV7-9 and TRBJ1-2): DTGVSQNPRHKITKRGQNVTFRCDPISEHNRLYWYRQTLGQGPEFLTYFQNEAQLEKSRLLSDRFSAERPKGSFSTLEIQRTEQGDSAMYLCASSPTGDYGYTFGSGTRLTVV.

The gene calls are TRBV2 and TRBJ2-4; 9 nucleotides agree with TRBD1. The CDR3 has 17 residues. Germline V gene data show CDR1 as SNHLY and CDR2 as FYNNEI. The V and J ends lost 6 bases and 2 bases, in that order; junction bases with no gene match: 11. CDR3 bases: TGTGCCAGCAGCCAAACGGGACAGGGAATTACCAAAAACATTCAGTACTTC. As protein: CASSQTGQGITKNIQYF.

The V call is TRBV7-9, the J call TRBJ2-3; 8 nucleotides line up with TRBD1. Germline V gene data show CDR1 as SEHNR and CDR2 as FQNEAQ (reference sequence). The CDR3 spans 18 residues. With V trimmed by 0 bases and J by 7 bases, 15 bases remained unmatched. The CDR3: CASSLAPRKTGALYTQYF. Written as DNA, the CDR3 is TGTGCCAGCAGCTTAGCCCCCAGGAAGACAGGGGCCTTATATACGCAGTATTTT. Based on the CDR3 plus reference TRBV7-9 and TRBJ2-3, the full variable domain is DTGVSQNPRHKITKRGQNVTFRCDPISEHNRLYWYRQTLGQGPEFLTYFQNEAQLEKSRLLSDRFSAERPKGSFSTLEIQRTEQGDSAMYLCASSLAPRKTGALYTQYFGPGTRLTVL.

CDR3 protein: CASSLVRGTQETQYF. The CDR3 DNA reads TGTGCCAGCAGCTTAGTGCGGGGGACCCAAGAGACCCAGTACTTC. The J gene is TRBJ2-5, the V gene TRBV7-9; 7 bases align to TRBD2. CDR1 is SEHNR, CDR2 FQNEAQ, per germline (reference sequence). Germline trimming cut 1 base from V and 1 base from J; bases unmatched to any gene: 3. The CDR3 runs 15 residues.

V gene TRBV7-6 combines with J gene TRBJ2-7; TRBD1 aligns across 8 bases. V dropped 3 bases and J dropped 4; count of bases not matched to a gene: 5. The CDR3 covers 14 residues. Germline assignment: CDR1 SGHVS and CDR2 FNYEAQ. CDR3 DNA sequence: TGTGCCAGCAGCTTGGGGGGACAGGCGTACGAGCAGTACTTC. This codes for CASSLGGQAYEQYF.

The chain joins TRBV9 to TRBJ2-3; the D is unclear. Trimming stripped 0 bases from V and 6 bases from J, with 5 bases between. This CDR3 spans 12 amino acids. Germline CDR1 reads SGDLS; CDR2 reads YYNGEE. The CDR3 region has the DNA TGTGCCAGCAGCGTAGTAGGGGATACGCAGTATTTT. It codes for CASSVVGDTQYF.

The chain employs TRBV6-5 and TRBJ2-5, with D tentatively TRBD2 (6 bases). The V gene lost 5 bases and the J gene lost 8 bases, with 18 bases spanning the gap. Per the germline V gene, CDR1 is MNHEY and CDR2 is SVGAGI. CDR3 length equals 14 residues. CDR3: CASSLGTSYNTQYF. The CDR3 DNA reads as TGTGCCAGCAGTCTAGGGACTTCCTACAACACCCAGTACTTC.

The V and J genes are TRBV6-1 and TRBJ1-1; TRBD1 is a possible D gene (5 bases). CDR3 size: 10 residues. The V end was cut by 10 bases, the J end by 3 bases, with 6 bases between. The germline CDR1 and CDR2 sequences are MNHNS and SASEGT. CDR3 DNA: TGTGCCACCAGGGACACTGAAGCTTTCTTT. The encoded protein is CATRDTEAFF.

This rearrangement joins TRBV19 to TRBJ2-7, with TRBD2 as a possible D gene (5 bases). Germline V lookup: CDR1 LNHDA, CDR2 SQIVND (reference sequence). This CDR3 has 15 amino acids. V lost 3 bases, J lost 4 bases, and 16 bases lay in between. CDR3 loop: CASSIRGHGSYEQYF. The CDR3, as DNA: TGTGCCAGTAGTATCCGGGGTCACGGGTCTTACGAGCAGTACTTC.

The J gene is TRBJ2-2, the V gene TRBV7-9, with a weak D call TRBD1 (5 bases). The CDR3 contains 14 residues. V shed 5 bases and J shed 0 bases, with 7 bases lying between them. Germline CDR1 is SEHNR and CDR2 is FQNEAQ (reference sequence). The chain's CDR3 is CASSDSTNTGELFF. For the CDR3, the DNA is TGTGCCAGCAGCGACAGCACGAACACCGGGGAGCTGTTTTTT.

CDR3 region: CASSLSMLRDTQYF. CDR3 sequence (DNA): TGCGCCAGCAGCTTGTCCATGCTGCGAGATACGCAGTATTTT. The V and J genes are TRBV5-1 and TRBJ2-3; D is ambiguous. Germline CDR1 SGHRS, CDR2 YFSETQ. V was trimmed by 1 base and J by 5 bases, leaving 11 bases between them. The CDR3 contains 14 residues.